These 31 T cell receptor beta chains share one sample of origin, sequenced in a study of T-cell memory formation after mild COVID-19. MiXCR, run by TCRdb on the 5' RACE reads, gives a single entry per CDR3 protein. The sample lists fewer than 450,000 distinct CDR3 sequences, roughly 24% seen once, with 7.5% to 10% in the top ten. Sequencing was performed on PBMCs or a T cell subset sorted from them (not recorded which). These receptors all stem from an adult woman who had mild COVID-19 (a few samples of this study predate the infection). Cell type and time point are not known.

This clonotype was seen a handful of times. The chain couples TRBV18 to TRBJ2-7, with TRBD1 identical over 9 bases. The V gene's germline CDR1 is KGHSH and CDR2 LQKENI. This CDR3 has 15 amino acids. Trimming took 6 bases from V and 4 from J; bases not matched to a gene: 10. In nucleotides, the CDR3 is TGTGCCAGCTCCTCTCTACAGGGGGCGCGATACGAGCAGTACTTC. Its protein is CASSSLQGARYEQYF.

In its sample, this clonotype was seen many times. The chain carries TRBV4-2 and TRBJ2-3; possible D gene TRBD2, 5 bases. The V end was cut by 1 base, the J end by 2 bases, with 10 bases between. Per the germline V gene, CDR1 is LGHNA and CDR2 is YNFKEQ. The CDR3 covers 15 residues. In DNA, the CDR3 is TGTGCCAGCAGCCAAGGAGGGCTAGACACAGATACGCAGTATTTT. This translates into CASSQGGLDTDTQYF.

This chain connects TRBV7-2 to TRBJ2-3; D remains unclear. Germline V gene sequence: CDR1 SGHTA, CDR2 FQGNSA. V lost 5 bases and J 5 bases, leaving 11 bases between the germline ends. The CDR3 is 13 amino acids. The chain's CDR3 is CASSRIPQDTQYF. CDR3 sequence (DNA): TGTGCCAGCAGCCGTATCCCCCAAGATACGCAGTATTTT.

The chain joins TRBV28 to TRBJ1-3; D is perhaps TRBD1 (5 bases). V lost 5 bases to trimming and J lost 9 bases, with 11 bases between them. The CDR3 is made up of 12 amino acids. CDR1 and CDR2 from the germline V gene are MDHEN and SYDVKM. CDR3: CASSTLGGTIYF. The CDR3 coding sequence is TGTGCCAGCAGTACGCTCGGGGGCACCATATATTTT.

V usage is TRBV6-6 and J usage is TRBJ2-7; D ambiguous. This CDR3 has 14 amino acids. CDR1 and CDR2 (germline): MNHNY, SVGAGI (reference sequence). V shed 0 bases and J shed 2 bases, with 8 bases lying between them. As DNA, the CDR3 is TGTGCCAGCAGTTACTCGAACCAGCCCTACGAGCAGTACTTC. Translating gives CASSYSNQPYEQYF.

The rearrangement links TRBV20-1 to TRBJ1-5; TRBD1 agrees at 8 bases. V was clipped by 6 bases and J by 2 bases; unmatched bases: 9. The CDR3 length is 15 residues. Germline assignment: CDR1 DFQATT and CDR2 SNEGSKA (reference sequence). The CDR3 DNA reads TGCAGTGCCCATCAGGGGGCCAGTGGCAATCAGCCCCAGCATTTT. Protein product: CSAHQGASGNQPQHF.

This rearrangement joins TRBV6-2 or TRBV6-3 to TRBJ2-1; 8 positions match TRBD2. The CDR3 covers 14 residues. V lost 8 bases and J lost 3; bases outside the gene matches: 6. CDR1 and CDR2 (germline): MNHEY, SVGEGT. The CDR3: CASARSGIYNEQFF. CDR3 sequence (DNA): TGTGCCAGCGCCCGTAGCGGGATCTACAATGAGCAGTTCTTC.

The chain carries TRBV19 and TRBJ2-7; 7 nucleotides align to TRBD1. With 2 bases clipped from V and 3 bases from J, the junction kept 7 bases outside the gene matches. This CDR3 has 15 amino acids. In germline, CDR1 is LNHDA, CDR2 SQIVND (reference sequence). DNA for the CDR3: TGTGCCAGTAGTATATCGACGGGGACAGACTACGAGCAGTACTTC. Protein product: CASSISTGTDYEQYF.

There are a few counts of this clonotype. In nucleotides, the CDR3 is TGCGCCAGCAGCCGTATGGACAGCAACACTGAAGCTTTCTTT. Protein product: CASSRMDSNTEAFF. V is TRBV5-1 and J is TRBJ1-1; TRBD1 is a possible D gene (6 bases). Trimming stripped 4 bases from V and 2 bases from J, with 12 bases between. The CDR3 spans 14 residues. The V gene's germline CDR1 is SGHRS and CDR2 YFSETQ.

At least ten counts were recorded for this clonotype. The chain is built from TRBV5-1 and TRBJ2-2, with D perhaps matching TRBD1 (5 bases). The CDR3 runs to 15 residues. Germline V lookup: CDR1 SGHRS, CDR2 YFSETQ. The V gene lost 4 bases and the J gene lost 1 base, with 11 bases spanning the gap. Here the CDR3 reads CASSGRAGNTGELFF. For the CDR3, the DNA is TGCGCCAGCAGCGGCAGGGCCGGGAACACCGGGGAGCTGTTTTTT.

The chain couples TRBV5-6 to TRBJ2-4, with D hard to call. Deletions cut 0 bases from V and 6 bases from J, with 10 bases between. The CDR3 sequence is 14 residues long. Germline V gene sequence: CDR1 SGHDT, CDR2 YYEEEE. The CDR3 here is CASSLVGVGNIQYF. The CDR3, as DNA: TGTGCCAGCAGCTTGGTCGGAGTCGGAAACATTCAGTACTTC. Combining the CDR3 with reference TRBV5-6 and TRBJ2-4 gives the whole variable domain DAGVTQSPTHLIKTRGQQVTLRCSPKSGHDTVSWYQQALGQGPQFIFQYYEEEERQRGNFPDRFSGHQFPNYSSELNVNALLLGDSALYLCASSLVGVGNIQYFGAGTRLSVL.

This clonotype was recorded a few times. V usage is TRBV12-5 and J usage is TRBJ2-1; 10 nucleotides match TRBD1. Germline assignment: CDR1 LGHNT and CDR2 FRNRAP. J gave up 6 bases and V 0 bases, and 8 bases lay outside the gene matches. The CDR3 is 17 amino acids. Here the CDR3 DNA reads TGTGCTAGTGGTTTGGTACTGGGGACAGGGGCTTCCAATGAGCAGTTCTTC. It yields the protein CASGLVLGTGASNEQFF.

V usage is TRBV5-1 and J usage is TRBJ2-1; tentative D call: TRBD2 (5 bases). The germline CDR1 and CDR2 sequences are SGHRS and YFSETQ. V gave up 5 bases and J gave up 4 bases, with 19 bases separating them. There are 16 residues in the CDR3. This chain's CDR3 is CASREEVASRYNEQFF. The CDR3 DNA is TGCGCCAGCAGAGAGGAGGTGGCTAGCAGATACAATGAGCAGTTCTTC.

The chain joins TRBV4-1 to TRBJ2-5; D is undetermined. Germline CDR1 reads MGHRA; CDR2 reads YSYEKL. V lost 1 base to trimming and J lost 4 bases, with 7 bases between them. This CDR3 spans 13 amino acids. The DNA of the CDR3 is TGCGCCAGCAGCCAAGTTCTCGGAGAGACCCAGTACTTC. It encodes CASSQVLGETQYF.

The CDR3 nucleotides are TGTGCCAGCAGTGAGCAGGGGGCGAGGGGCACTGAAGCTTTCTTT. Protein sequence: CASSEQGARGTEAFF. The V gene is TRBV2, the J gene TRBJ1-1; TRBD1 matches 8 bases. The V segment lost 3 bases and the J segment 4 bases; nucleotides outside the gene matches: 7. The germline V gene encodes CDR1 SNHLY and CDR2 FYNNEI. This CDR3 has 15 residues. The full variable domain, completed using reference TRBV2 and TRBJ1-1, is EPEVTQTPSHQVTQMGQEVILRCVPISNHLYFYWYRQILGQKVEFLVSFYNNEISEKSEIFDDQFSVERPDGSNFTLKIRSTKLEDSAMYFCASSEQGARGTEAFFGQGTRLTVV.

The V call is TRBV19, the J call TRBJ2-2; 7 bases line up with TRBD1. V was pared by 1 base and J by 4 bases, with 3 bases of the junction left unmatched. Germline CDR1 is LNHDA and CDR2 is SQIVND (reference sequence). This CDR3 is 15 amino acids long. Written as DNA, the CDR3 is TGTGCCAGTAGTATAGGTTCAGGGGGCACCGGGGAGCTGTTTTTT. Translated, it gives CASSIGSGGTGELFF.

This clonotype occurred a few times. This chain connects TRBV5-1 to TRBJ2-5; maybe TRBD1 (6 bases). CDR1 SGHRS and CDR2 YFSETQ come from the germline V gene. Trimming shortened V by 0 bases and J by 5 bases, and 11 bases separated the two germline ends. The CDR3 contains 14 residues. As DNA, the CDR3 is TGCGCCAGCAGCTTGGAACAGGGATGGGAGACCCAGTACTTC. It translates to CASSLEQGWETQYF.

The CDR3 loop reads CASSRDRGLEQYF. The CDR3 bases are TGTGCCAGCAGCCGGGACAGGGGGCTCGAGCAGTACTTC. This sequence joins TRBV14 and TRBJ2-7; 12 bases agree with TRBD1. The CDR3 has 13 residues. The J segment lost 6 bases and the V segment lost 4 bases, leaving 1 base of the junction unmatched. Germline loops: CDR1 SGHDN, CDR2 FVKESK.

This sequence joins TRBV5-1 and TRBJ2-3; the D call may be TRBD1 or TRBD2 (6 bases each). V dropped 1 base and J dropped 2 bases, with 14 bases sitting between them. Germline V gives CDR1 SGHRS, CDR2 YFSETQ. The length of the CDR3 is 16 residues. The CDR3 nucleotides are TGCGCCAGCAGCTTGAGAAGGGGGACTTACACAGATACGCAGTATTTT. Translated: CASSLRRGTYTDTQYF.

The rearrangement links TRBV6-2 or TRBV6-3 to TRBJ1-1; unclear D gene. The germline V and J ends were trimmed by 4 bases and 11 bases, with 11 bases remaining between them. Germline V gives CDR1 MNHEY, CDR2 SVGEGT. This CDR3 has 11 amino acids. CDR3 amino acids: CASSLLYKAFF. For the CDR3, the DNA is TGTGCCAGCAGTTTACTATACAAGGCTTTCTTT.

This clonotype was counted between two and nine times. The rearrangement links TRBV5-6 to TRBJ2-5, with 9 bases identical to TRBD2. CDR3 length: 15 residues. Trimming took 0 bases from V and 3 from J; bases not matched to a gene: 3. The germline CDR1 and CDR2 sequences are SGHDT and YYEEEE. For the CDR3, the DNA is TGTGCCAGCAGCTTGGTAGCGGGAGTTAAAGAGACCCAGTACTTC. This gives the protein CASSLVAGVKETQYF.

The rearrangement joins TRBV20-1 to TRBJ2-7; TRBD1 agrees at 7 bases. V lost 6 bases and J lost 2; bases outside the gene matches: 10. The CDR3 has 14 amino acids. CDR1 is DFQATT, CDR2 SNEGSKA, per germline (reference sequence). This CDR3 reads CSAPRTGVPYEQYF. CDR3 bases: TGCAGTGCCCCTCGGACAGGCGTACCCTACGAGCAGTACTTC.

The chain is built from TRBV11-2 and TRBJ2-1; TRBD2 might be the D (5 bases). The V end lost 5 bases, the J end lost 8 bases, and 19 bases lay between the germline ends. CDR1 and CDR2 from the germline V gene are SGHAT and FQNNGV. CDR3 length equals 15 residues. Here the CDR3 reads CASSDSEDGVYEQFF. The CDR3 nucleotides read TGTGCCAGCAGCGACTCCGAGGACGGGGTGTATGAGCAGTTCTTC. Full variable domain (missing parts from reference TRBV11-2 and TRBJ2-1): EAGVAQSPRYKIIEKRQSVAFWCNPISGHATLYWYQQILGQGPKLLIQFQNNGVVDDSQLPKDRFSAERLKGVDSTLKIQPAKLEDSAVYLCASSDSEDGVYEQFFGPGTRLTVL.

V usage is TRBV20-1 and J usage is TRBJ2-1; D unclear. Trimming left V 6 bases short and J 0 bases short, with 9 bases between. The CDR3 covers 13 residues. Germline V gene data show CDR1 as DFQATT and CDR2 as SNEGSKA (reference sequence). This CDR3 is CSALESSYNEQFF. In DNA form, the CDR3 reads TGCAGTGCCCTCGAGTCCTCCTACAATGAGCAGTTCTTC.

This sequence joins TRBV5-1 and TRBJ1-1; no firm D call. In germline, CDR1 is SGHRS, CDR2 YFSETQ. The CDR3 spans 15 residues. The V end lost 3 bases, the J end lost 11 bases, and 23 bases lay between the germline ends. In nucleotides, the CDR3 is TGCGCCAGCAGCTGGACCCAAGGGCCTGCCGGAGGGGCTTTCTTT. The encoded protein is CASSWTQGPAGGAFF.

V and J are TRBV6-6 and TRBJ1-2, with D possibly being TRBD1 (6 bases). Trimming took off 6 bases at V and 6 bases at J, with 14 bases between the two ends. The CDR3 has 13 residues. Germline V lookup: CDR1 MNHNY, CDR2 SVGAGI (reference sequence). The CDR3 spells CASREDRPDGYTF. The CDR3 DNA follows: TGTGCCAGCAGGGAAGACAGGCCTGATGGCTACACCTTC.

The V and J genes are TRBV5-1 and TRBJ1-2; 8 bases fit TRBD1. Germline CDR1 is SGHRS and CDR2 is YFSETQ. The ends lost 1 base at V and 8 bases at J; junction bases unmatched: 7. The CDR3 runs 14 residues. This chain's CDR3 is CASSLSDRGRGYTF. The CDR3 bases are TGCGCCAGCAGCTTGTCAGACAGGGGCAGGGGCTACACCTTC.

The sample holds many counts of this clonotype. At one end the junction does not follow the germline gene, possibly because of a read error. CDR3 sequence reads: CASSLGQSTDTQYF. The DNA for the CDR3 is TGTGCCAGCAGCTTGGGCCAGAGCACAGATACGCAGTATTTT. V usage is TRBV5-1 and J usage is TRBJ2-3, with D unclear. From germline, CDR1 is SGHRS and CDR2 YFSETQ. This CDR3 spans 14 amino acids.

This clonotype was found a few times. The chain is built from TRBV5-1 and TRBJ1-3, with D perhaps matching TRBD1 (5 bases). Germline values: CDR1 SGHRS, CDR2 YFSETQ. This CDR3 region has 17 residues. V lost 0 bases, J lost 0 bases, and 13 bases lay in between. The CDR3 nucleotides are TGCGCCAGCAGCTTGGATCGGGACGTTTACTCTGGAAACACCATATATTTT. It specifies CASSLDRDVYSGNTIYF.

This clonotype was observed a handful of times. The genes are TRBV10-3 and TRBJ2-1, with D uncertain. Trimming cost V 6 bases and J 0 bases, with 12 bases left between them. Germline V gene sequence: CDR1 ENHRY, CDR2 SYGVKD. This CDR3 is 15 amino acids long. The CDR3 coding sequence is TGTGCCATCAGGGGGTCAAAGAGCTCCTACAATGAGCAGTTCTTC. The encoded protein is CAIRGSKSSYNEQFF.

This clonotype was counted only a few times. The V call is TRBV7-9, the J call TRBJ1-1; no definite D call. The V end was cut by 3 bases, the J end by 9 bases, with 11 bases between. The length of the CDR3 is 12 residues. The V gene's germline CDR1 is SEHNR and CDR2 FQNEAQ (reference sequence). The CDR3 protein is CASSFSTEKAFF. For the CDR3, the DNA is TGTGCCAGCAGCTTCAGTACAGAGAAAGCTTTCTTT.